The entry that follows covers one T cell receptor (beta chain) sequence. Its target is unknown. About 116 mL of blood, on average, came from one heparinised draw per donor. Purity exceeding 95% was reached by all sorted populations. This entry comes from a study of beta chain features in type 1 diabetes. cDNA synthesis used the whole RNA isolate, giving expressed TCRB sequences. Method: immunoSEQ multiplex PCR; TCRdb's copy keeps in-frame clones and lacks some. The table has about 140,000 clones, about a tenth seen once; the top ten hold 0.65%. Overall study findings and caveats: In type 1 diabetes patients, VDJ junctions had fewer insertions; deletions at these junctions were more frequent. The influence of HLA type on TCRB rearrangement stayed undetermined.

The TCR originated in a middle-aged woman in good health. Sample: central memory CD4+ T cells from blood.

The CDR3 DNA reads as TGTGCCAGCAGCAAGGACAGGGAAAGGGGTTCACCCCTCCACTTT. This encodes CASSKDRERGSPLHF. V and J are TRBV9 and TRBJ1-6; 8 nucleotides match TRBD1. The CDR3 totals 15 residues. Germline V CDR1 and CDR2: SGDLS, YYNGEE. The ends lost 4 bases at V and 9 bases at J; junction bases unmatched: 9.